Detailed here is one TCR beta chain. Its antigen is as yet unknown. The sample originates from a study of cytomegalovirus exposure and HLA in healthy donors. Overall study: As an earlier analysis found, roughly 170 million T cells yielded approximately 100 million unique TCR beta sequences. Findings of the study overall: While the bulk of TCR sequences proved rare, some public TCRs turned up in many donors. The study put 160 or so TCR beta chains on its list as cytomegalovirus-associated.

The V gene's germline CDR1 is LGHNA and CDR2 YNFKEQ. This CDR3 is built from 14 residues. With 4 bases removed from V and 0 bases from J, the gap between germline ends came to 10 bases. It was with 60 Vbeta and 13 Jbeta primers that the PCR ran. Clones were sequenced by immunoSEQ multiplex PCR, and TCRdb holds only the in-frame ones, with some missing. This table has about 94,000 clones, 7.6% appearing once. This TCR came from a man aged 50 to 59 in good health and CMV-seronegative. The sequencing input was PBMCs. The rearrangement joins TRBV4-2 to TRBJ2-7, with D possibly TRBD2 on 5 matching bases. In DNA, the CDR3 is TGTGCCAGCAGCCGATTCCGGGACTCCTACGAGCAGTACTTC. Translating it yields CASSRFRDSYEQYF.